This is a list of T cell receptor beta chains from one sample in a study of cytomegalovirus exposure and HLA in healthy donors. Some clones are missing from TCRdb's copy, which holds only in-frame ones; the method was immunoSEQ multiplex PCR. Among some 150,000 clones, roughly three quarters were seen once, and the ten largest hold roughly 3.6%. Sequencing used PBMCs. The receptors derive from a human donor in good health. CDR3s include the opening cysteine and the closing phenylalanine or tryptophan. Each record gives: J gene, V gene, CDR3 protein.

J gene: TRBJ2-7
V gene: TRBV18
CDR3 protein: CASPSRGPYEQYF

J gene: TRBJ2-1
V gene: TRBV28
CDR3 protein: CASSFSGLDNEQFF

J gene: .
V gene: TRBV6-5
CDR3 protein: CASSYSRSEQYF

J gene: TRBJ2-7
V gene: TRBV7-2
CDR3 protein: CASSLTLAGVGYEQYF

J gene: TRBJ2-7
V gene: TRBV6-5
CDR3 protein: CASSRGGSDEQYF

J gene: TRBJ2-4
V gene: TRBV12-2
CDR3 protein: CASRPKQESLAKNIQYF

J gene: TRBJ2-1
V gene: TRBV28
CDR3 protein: CASVAGGYNEQFF

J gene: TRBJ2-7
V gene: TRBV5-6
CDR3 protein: CASSLVGLGTGSYEQYF

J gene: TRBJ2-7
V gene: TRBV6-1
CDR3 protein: CASSEQVFGEQYF

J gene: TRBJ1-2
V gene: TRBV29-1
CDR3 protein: CSAAAAGGYTF

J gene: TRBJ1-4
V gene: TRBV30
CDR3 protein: CAWGGRGNEKLFF

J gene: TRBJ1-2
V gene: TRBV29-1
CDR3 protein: CSVKQGAIGYTF

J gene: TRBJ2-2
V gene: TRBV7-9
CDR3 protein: CSSSSRRLAGGNTGELFF

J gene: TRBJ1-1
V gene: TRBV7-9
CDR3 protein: CASSLAPPGSTEAFF

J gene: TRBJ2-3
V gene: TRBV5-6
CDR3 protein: CASSGDRPDTQYF

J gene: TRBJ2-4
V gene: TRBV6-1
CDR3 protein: CASSGHGQGATAKNIQYF

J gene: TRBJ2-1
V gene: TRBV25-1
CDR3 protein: CASSELGGNEQFF

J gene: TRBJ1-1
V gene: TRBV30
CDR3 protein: CAWSVSVTEAFF

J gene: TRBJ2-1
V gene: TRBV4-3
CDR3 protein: CASSQGAGTSGSNEQFF

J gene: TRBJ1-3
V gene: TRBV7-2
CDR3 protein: CASSSPPGRWSLGNTIYF

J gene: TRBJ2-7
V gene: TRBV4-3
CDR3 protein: CASSQGLALDEQYF

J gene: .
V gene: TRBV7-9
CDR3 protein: CASSPDRADEQYF

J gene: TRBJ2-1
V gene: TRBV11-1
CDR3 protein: CASSLEGVGYNEQFF

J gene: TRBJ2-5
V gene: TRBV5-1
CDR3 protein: CASSGGSGQRQETQYF

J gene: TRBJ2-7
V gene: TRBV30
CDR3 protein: CAWSGSGGAGEQYF

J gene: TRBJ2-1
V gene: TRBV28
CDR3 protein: CASSLDIYNEQFF

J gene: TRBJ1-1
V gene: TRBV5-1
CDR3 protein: CASSLDPSGHLLEAFF

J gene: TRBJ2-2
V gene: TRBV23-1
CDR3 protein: CASSSDSGPGELFF

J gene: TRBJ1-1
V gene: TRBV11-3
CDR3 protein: CASSNGQMNTEAFF

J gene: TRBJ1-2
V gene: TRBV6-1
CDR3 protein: CASRGGASDNYGYTF

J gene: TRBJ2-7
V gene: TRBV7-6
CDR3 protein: CASSRSGTGLSYEQYF

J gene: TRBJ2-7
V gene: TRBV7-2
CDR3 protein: CASSLGAGADEQYF

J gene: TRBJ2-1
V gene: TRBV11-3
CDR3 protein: CASSLGYREGNEQFF

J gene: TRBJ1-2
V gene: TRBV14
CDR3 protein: CASSQAEGYTYGYTF

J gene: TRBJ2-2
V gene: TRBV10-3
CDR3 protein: CATQNRGDTGELFF

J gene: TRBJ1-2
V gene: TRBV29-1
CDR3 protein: CSARGQGNYGYPF

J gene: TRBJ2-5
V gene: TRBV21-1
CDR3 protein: CANRFTSGRETQYF

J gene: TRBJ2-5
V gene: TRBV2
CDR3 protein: CASSRHTSIAGGLRGTQYF

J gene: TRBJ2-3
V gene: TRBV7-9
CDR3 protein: CSSSLQQVPIHTDTQYF

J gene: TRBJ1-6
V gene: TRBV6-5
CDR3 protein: CASRRTGGNSPLHF

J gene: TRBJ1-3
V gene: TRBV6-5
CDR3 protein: CASTLLQGTGNTIYF